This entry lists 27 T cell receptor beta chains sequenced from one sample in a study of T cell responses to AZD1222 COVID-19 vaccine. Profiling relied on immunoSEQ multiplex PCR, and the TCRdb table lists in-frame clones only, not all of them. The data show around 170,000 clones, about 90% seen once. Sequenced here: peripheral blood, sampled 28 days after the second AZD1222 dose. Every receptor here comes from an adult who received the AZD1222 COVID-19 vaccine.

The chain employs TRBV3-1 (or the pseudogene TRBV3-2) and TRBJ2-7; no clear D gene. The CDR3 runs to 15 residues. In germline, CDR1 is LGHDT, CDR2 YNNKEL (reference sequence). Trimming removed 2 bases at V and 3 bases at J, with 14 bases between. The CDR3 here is CASSQLSELGYEQYF. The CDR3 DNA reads TGTGCCAGCAGCCAATTGAGTGAGTTAGGCTACGAGCAGTACTTC.

The DNA of the CDR3 is TGTGCCAGCAGTTCCCGAGGGGGGAGGAACACTGAAGCTTTCTTT. Amino acids: CASSSRGGRNTEAFF. This chain links TRBV28 with TRBJ1-1, with D maybe TRBD1 (6 bases). CDR3 size: 15 residues. In germline, CDR1 is MDHEN, CDR2 SYDVKM. V dropped 4 bases and J dropped 1 base, with 13 bases sitting between them.

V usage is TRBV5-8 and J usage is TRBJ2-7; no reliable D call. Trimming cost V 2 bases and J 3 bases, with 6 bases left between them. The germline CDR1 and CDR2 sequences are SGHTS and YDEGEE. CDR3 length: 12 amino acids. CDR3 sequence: CASSFEIYEQYF. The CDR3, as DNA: TGTGCCAGCAGCTTCGAGATCTACGAGCAGTACTTC.

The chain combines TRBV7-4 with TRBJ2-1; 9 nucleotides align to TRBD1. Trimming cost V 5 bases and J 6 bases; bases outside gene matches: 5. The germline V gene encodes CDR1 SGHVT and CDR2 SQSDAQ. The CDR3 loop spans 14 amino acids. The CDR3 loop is CASSRTTGGNEQFF. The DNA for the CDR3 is TGTGCCAGCAGCCGTACGACAGGGGGCAATGAGCAGTTCTTC.

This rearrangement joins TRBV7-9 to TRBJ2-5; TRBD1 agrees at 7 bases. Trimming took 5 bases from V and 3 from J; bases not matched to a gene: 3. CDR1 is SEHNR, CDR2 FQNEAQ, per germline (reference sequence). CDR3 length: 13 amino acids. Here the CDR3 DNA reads TGTGCCAGCAGCAGGGACAGTAAAGAGACCCAGTACTTC. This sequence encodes CASSRDSKETQYF.

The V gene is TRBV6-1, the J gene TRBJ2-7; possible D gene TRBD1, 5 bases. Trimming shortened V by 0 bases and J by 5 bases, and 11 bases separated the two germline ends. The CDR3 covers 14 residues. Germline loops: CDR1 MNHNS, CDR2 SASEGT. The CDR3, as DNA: TGTGCCAGCAGTGAAGCCCCGACAGTGAACGAGCAGTACTTC. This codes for CASSEAPTVNEQYF.

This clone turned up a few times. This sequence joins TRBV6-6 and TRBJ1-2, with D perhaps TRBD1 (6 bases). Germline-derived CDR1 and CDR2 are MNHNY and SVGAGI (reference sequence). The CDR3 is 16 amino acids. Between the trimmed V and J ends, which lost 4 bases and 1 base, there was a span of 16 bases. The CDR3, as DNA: TGTGCCAGCAGTTTTCTACAGGGAAATAGTAACTATGGCTACACCTTC. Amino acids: CASSFLQGNSNYGYTF.

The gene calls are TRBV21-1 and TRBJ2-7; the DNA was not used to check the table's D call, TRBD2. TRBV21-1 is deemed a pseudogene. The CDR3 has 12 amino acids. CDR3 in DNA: TGTGCCAGCAGATATTTCCGGGGGGAGCAGTACTTC. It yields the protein CASRYFRGEQYF.

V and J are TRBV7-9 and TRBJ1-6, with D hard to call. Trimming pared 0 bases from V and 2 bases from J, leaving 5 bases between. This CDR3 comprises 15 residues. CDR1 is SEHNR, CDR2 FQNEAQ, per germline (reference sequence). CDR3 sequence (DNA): TGTGCCAGCAGCTTAGCCGGCGCCTATAATTCACCCCTCCACTTT. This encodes CASSLAGAYNSPLHF.

The CDR3 nucleotides read TGTGCCAGCAGCCAAGTCGTCGGGGGAGAACTGTTTTTT. Protein product: CASSQVVGGELFF. The chain couples TRBV14 to TRBJ1-4; D perhaps matches TRBD1 (5 bases). The V end was cut by 1 base, the J end by 12 bases, with 12 bases between. The germline V gene encodes CDR1 SGHDN and CDR2 FVKESK. This CDR3 contains 13 residues.

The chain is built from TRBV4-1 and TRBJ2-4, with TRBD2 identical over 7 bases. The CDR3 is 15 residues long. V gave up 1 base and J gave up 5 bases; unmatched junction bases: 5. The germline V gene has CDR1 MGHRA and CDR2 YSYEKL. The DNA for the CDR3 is TGCGCCAGCAGCCAAGGGGGACTACCCCAAAACATTCAGTACTTC. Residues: CASSQGGLPQNIQYF.

Here the CDR3 reads CASSPQGLGTGELFF. In nucleotides, the CDR3 is TGTGCCAGCTCACCACAGGGCTTAGGCACCGGGGAGCTGTTTTTT. The chain employs TRBV18 and TRBJ2-2; D is undetermined. There are 15 residues in the CDR3. With 1 base removed from V and 4 bases from J, the gap between germline ends came to 10 bases. Germline loops: CDR1 KGHSH, CDR2 LQKENI.

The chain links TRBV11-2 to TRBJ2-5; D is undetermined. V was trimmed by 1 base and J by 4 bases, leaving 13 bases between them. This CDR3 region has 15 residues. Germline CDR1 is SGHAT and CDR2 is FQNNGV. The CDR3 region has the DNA TGTGCCAGCAGCTTAGGCACGCCCAGCCTAGAGACCCAGTACTTC. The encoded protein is CASSLGTPSLETQYF.

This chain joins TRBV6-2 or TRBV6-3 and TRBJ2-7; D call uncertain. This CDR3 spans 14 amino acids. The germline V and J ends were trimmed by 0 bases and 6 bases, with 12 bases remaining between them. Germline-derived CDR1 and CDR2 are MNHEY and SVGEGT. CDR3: CASSYSRSRGEQYF. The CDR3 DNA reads TGTGCCAGCAGTTACTCGCGTAGTCGTGGCGAGCAGTACTTC.

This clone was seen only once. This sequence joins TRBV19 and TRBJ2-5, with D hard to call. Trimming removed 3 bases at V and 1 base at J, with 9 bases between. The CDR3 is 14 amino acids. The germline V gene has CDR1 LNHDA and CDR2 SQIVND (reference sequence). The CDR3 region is CASSMFGSQETQYF. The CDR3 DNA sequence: TGTGCCAGTAGTATGTTCGGGTCCCAAGAGACCCAGTACTTC.

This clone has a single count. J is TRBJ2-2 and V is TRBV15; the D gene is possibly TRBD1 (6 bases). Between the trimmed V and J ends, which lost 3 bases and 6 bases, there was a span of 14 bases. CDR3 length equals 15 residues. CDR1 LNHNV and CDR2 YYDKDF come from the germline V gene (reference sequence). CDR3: CATSSSTGIPGELFF. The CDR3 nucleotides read TGTGCCACCAGCAGCTCTACAGGGATCCCCGGGGAGCTGTTTTTT. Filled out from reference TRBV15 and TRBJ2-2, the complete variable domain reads DAMVIQNPRYQVTQFGKPVTLSCSQTLNHNVMYWYQQKSSQAPKLLFHYYDKDFNNEADTPDNFQSRRPNTSFCFLDIRSPGLGDTAMYLCATSSSTGIPGELFFGEGSRLTVL.

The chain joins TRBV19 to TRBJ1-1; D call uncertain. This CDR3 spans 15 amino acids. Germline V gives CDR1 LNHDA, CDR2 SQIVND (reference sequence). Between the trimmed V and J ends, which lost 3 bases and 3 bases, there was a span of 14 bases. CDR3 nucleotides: TGTGCCAGTAGTATCGGTGCCAGGAGACACACTGAAGCTTTCTTT. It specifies CASSIGARRHTEAFF.

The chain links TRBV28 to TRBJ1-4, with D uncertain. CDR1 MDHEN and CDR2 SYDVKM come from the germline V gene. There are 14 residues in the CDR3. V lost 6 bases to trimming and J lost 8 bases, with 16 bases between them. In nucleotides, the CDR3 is TGTGCCAGCAGGACGACACCTTCGGGGGAAAAACTGTTTTTT. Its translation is CASRTTPSGEKLFF.

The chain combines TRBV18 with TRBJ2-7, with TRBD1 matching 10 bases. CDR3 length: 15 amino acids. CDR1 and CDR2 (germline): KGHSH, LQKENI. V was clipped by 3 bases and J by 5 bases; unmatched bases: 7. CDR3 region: CASSPKTGGENEQYF. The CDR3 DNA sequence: TGTGCCAGCTCACCGAAGACAGGGGGCGAAAACGAGCAGTACTTC.

CDR3 sequence: CASSSRGTEGNTIYF. The CDR3 DNA is TGTGCCAGCAGTTCCCGGGGGACAGAGGGAAACACCATATATTTT. The chain has TRBV6-6 and TRBJ1-3; 7 nucleotides line up with TRBD1. Per germline, CDR1 MNHNY and CDR2 SVGAGI (reference sequence). This CDR3 is 15 amino acids long. V shed 4 bases and J 4 bases; nucleotides not matched to a gene: 7.

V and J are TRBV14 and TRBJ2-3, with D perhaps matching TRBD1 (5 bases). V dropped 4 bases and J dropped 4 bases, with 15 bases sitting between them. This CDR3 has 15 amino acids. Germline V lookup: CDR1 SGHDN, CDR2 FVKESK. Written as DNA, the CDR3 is TGTGCCAGCAGCCTCGCCAGGTGGGGCGCAGATACGCAGTATTTT. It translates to CASSLARWGADTQYF.

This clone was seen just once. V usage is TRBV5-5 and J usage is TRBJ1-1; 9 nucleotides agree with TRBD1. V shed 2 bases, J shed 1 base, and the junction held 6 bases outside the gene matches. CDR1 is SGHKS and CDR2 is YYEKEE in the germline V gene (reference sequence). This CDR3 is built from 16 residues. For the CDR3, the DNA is TGTGCCAGCAGCTTAGGACAGGGGTTGGGGAACACTGAAGCTTTCTTT. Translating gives CASSLGQGLGNTEAFF.

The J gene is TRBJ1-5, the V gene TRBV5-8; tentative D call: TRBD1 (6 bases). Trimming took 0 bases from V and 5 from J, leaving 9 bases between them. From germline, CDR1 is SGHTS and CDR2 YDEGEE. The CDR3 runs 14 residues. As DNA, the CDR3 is TGTGCCAGCAGCTTGGAACAGGGTGATCAGCCCCAGCATTTT. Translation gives CASSLEQGDQPQHF.

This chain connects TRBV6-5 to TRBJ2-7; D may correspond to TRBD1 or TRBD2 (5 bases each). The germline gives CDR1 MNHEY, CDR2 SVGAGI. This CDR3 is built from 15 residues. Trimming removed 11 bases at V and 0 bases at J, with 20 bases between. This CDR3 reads CACQKGTESSYEQYF. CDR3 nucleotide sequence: TGTGCCTGCCAGAAGGGGACCGAAAGCTCCTACGAGCAGTACTTC.

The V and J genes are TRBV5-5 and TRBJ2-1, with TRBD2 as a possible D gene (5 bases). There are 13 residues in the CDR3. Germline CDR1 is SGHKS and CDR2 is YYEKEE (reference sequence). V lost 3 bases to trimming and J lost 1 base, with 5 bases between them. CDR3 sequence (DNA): TGTGCCAGCAGCTGGGAGTCCTACAATGAGCAGTTCTTC. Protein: CASSWESYNEQFF.

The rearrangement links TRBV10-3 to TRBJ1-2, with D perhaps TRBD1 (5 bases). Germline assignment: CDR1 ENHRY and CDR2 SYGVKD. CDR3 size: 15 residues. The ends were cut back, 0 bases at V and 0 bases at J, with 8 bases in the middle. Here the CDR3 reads CAISESTGANYGYTF. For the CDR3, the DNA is TGTGCCATCAGTGAGTCGACGGGGGCTAACTATGGCTACACCTTC.

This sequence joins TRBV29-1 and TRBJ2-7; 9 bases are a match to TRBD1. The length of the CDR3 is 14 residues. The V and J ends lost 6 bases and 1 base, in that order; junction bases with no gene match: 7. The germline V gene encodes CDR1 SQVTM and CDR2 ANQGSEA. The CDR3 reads CSVGGQGPSYEQYF. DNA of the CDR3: TGCAGCGTCGGAGGACAGGGGCCTTCCTACGAGCAGTACTTC.